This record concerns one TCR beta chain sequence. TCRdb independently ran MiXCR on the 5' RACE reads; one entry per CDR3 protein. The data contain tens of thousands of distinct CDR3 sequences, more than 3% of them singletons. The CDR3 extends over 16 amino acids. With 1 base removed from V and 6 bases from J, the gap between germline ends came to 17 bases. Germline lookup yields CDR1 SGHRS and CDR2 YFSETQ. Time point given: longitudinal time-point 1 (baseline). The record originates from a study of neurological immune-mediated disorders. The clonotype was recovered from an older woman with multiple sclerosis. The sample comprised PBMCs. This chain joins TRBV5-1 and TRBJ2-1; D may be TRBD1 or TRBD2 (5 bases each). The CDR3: CASSLTGTQGVNEQFF. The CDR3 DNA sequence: TGCGCCAGCAGCTTGACCGGGACCCAAGGAGTCAATGAGCAGTTCTTC.